The 8 T cell receptor beta chains presented below share a single source sample, sequenced in a study of beta chain features in type 1 diabetes. Expressed TCRB transcripts were sequenced because the isolated RNA had all been reverse transcribed beforehand. Sequenced by immunoSEQ multiplex PCR; TCRdb stores in-frame clones only, minus some. The data contain fewer than 200,000 clones, about 8.1% of them singletons. The sample consisted of central memory CD4+ T cells from blood. Every receptor here comes from a man aged 18 to 30 in good health.

This clone was found a few times. The chain employs TRBV5-1 and TRBJ2-5, with TRBD1 matching 7 bases. Looked up from germline, CDR1 is SGHRS and CDR2 is YFSETQ. Trimming at V came to 2 bases and at J to 5 bases, leaving 6 bases not matched to a gene. This CDR3 region has 14 residues. CDR3 DNA: TGCGCCAGCAGCTTTGGCCTACAGGGGGAGACCCAGTACTTC. Amino acids: CASSFGLQGETQYF.

This chain connects TRBV7-2 to TRBJ2-5, with 16 nucleotides matching TRBD2. Trimming removed 5 bases from V and 2 bases from J; junction bases left unmatched: 8. This CDR3 comprises 18 residues. Germline CDR1 and CDR2: SGHTA and FQGNSA. CDR3 DNA sequence: TGTGCCAGCAGCGGGGCGGGACTAGCGGGGGGGGTGCAAGAGACCCAGTACTTC. It encodes CASSGAGLAGGVQETQYF. The variable domain in full, with the rest retrieved from reference TRBV7-2 and TRBJ2-5, is GAGVSQSPSNKVTEKGKDVELRCDPISGHTALYWYRQSLGQGLEFLIYFQGNSAPDKSGLPSDRFSAERTGGSVSTLTIQRTQQEDSAVYLCASSGAGLAGGVQETQYFGPGTRLLVL.

The rearrangement joins TRBV28 to TRBJ1-3; 7 bases align to TRBD1. The CDR3 sequence is 14 residues long. Trimming removed 6 bases from V and 2 bases from J; junction bases left unmatched: 4. In germline, CDR1 is MDHEN, CDR2 SYDVKM. In DNA form, the CDR3 reads TGTGCCAGCAGGGCCCAGGGGGCTGGAAACACCATATATTTT. Its translation is CASRAQGAGNTIYF.

The chain has TRBV28 and TRBJ1-5; unclear D gene. Germline assignment: CDR1 MDHEN and CDR2 SYDVKM. V lost 2 bases and J 5 bases, leaving 7 bases between the germline ends. The CDR3 has 13 amino acids. The CDR3 region is CASSLPGYQPQHF. The CDR3 coding sequence is TGTGCCAGCAGTTTACCCGGTTATCAGCCCCAGCATTTT.

The chain is built from TRBV4-3 and TRBJ1-6; TRBD1 matches at 8 bases. CDR1 LGHNA and CDR2 YSLEER come from the germline V gene. The CDR3 extends over 14 amino acids. The junction had 4 bases not matched to a gene; V was cut back by 5 bases and J by 7 bases. Here the CDR3 DNA reads TGCGCCAGCAGCAGCAGGGGGCTGAATTCACCCCTCCACTTT. This encodes CASSSRGLNSPLHF.

The chain uses TRBV19 and TRBJ2-2, with 7 bases that match TRBD1. There are 14 residues in the CDR3. J was trimmed by 7 bases and V by 3 bases; bases with no gene match: 5. Germline assignment: CDR1 LNHDA and CDR2 SQIVND (reference sequence). The CDR3 region has the DNA TGTGCCAGTAGTATGAGCAGGGGGTACGGGGAGCTGTTTTTT. Its translation: CASSMSRGYGELFF.

This clone was seen at least ten times. The same CDR3 also results from other DNA sequences found in this sample. The chain combines TRBV29-1 with TRBJ1-1; 8 bases fit TRBD1. Looked up from germline, CDR1 is SQVTM and CDR2 is ANQGSEA. Trimming cost V 6 bases and J 1 base; bases outside gene matches: 4. The CDR3 loop spans 13 amino acids. This CDR3 is CSVGTGGNTEAFF. CDR3 bases: TGCAGCGTGGGGACAGGAGGGAACACTGAAGCTTTCTTT.

J is TRBJ2-3 and V is TRBV7-2; D gene uncertain. The CDR3 is 15 residues long. Germline V gene sequence: CDR1 SGHTA, CDR2 FQGNSA. V lost 1 base, J lost 2 bases, and 10 bases lay in between. The chain's CDR3 is CASSLVSDYTDTQYF. The DNA of the CDR3 is TGTGCCAGCAGCTTAGTGTCAGATTACACAGATACGCAGTATTTT.